The 28 T cell receptor beta chains reported below all come from one sample, sequenced in a study of somatic mutations in cytotoxic T cells in rheumatoid arthritis. Clones were sequenced by immunoSEQ multiplex PCR, and TCRdb holds only the in-frame ones, with some missing. The top ten clones hold approximately 9.9% of a sample with some 25,000 clones, roughly 74% of them seen once. Sample: CD8+ T cells sorted from blood. These receptors were taken from a woman between 18 and 29 years old in good health.

The chain uses TRBV28 and TRBJ2-4; 8 nucleotides line up with TRBD1. The V and J ends lost 8 bases and 7 bases, in that order; junction bases with no gene match: 13. In germline, CDR1 is MDHEN, CDR2 SYDVKM. CDR3 length: 15 residues. This CDR3 reads CASRRLQGVGNIQYF. In DNA form, the CDR3 reads TGTGCCAGCCGCCGTTTACAGGGGGTCGGGAACATTCAGTACTTC.

The chain carries TRBV15 and TRBJ1-2; possibly TRBD1 for D (5 bases). CDR1 is LNHNV and CDR2 is YYDKDF in the germline V gene (reference sequence). Trimming removed 2 bases at V and 6 bases at J, with 10 bases between. This CDR3 region has 13 residues. Here the CDR3 reads CATSRLGTDGYTF. CDR3 nucleotide sequence: TGTGCCACCAGCAGACTCGGGACTGATGGCTACACCTTC. The whole variable domain, filled in from reference TRBV15 and TRBJ1-2, reads DAMVIQNPRYQVTQFGKPVTLSCSQTLNHNVMYWYQQKSSQAPKLLFHYYDKDFNNEADTPDNFQSRRPNTSFCFLDIRSPGLGDTAMYLCATSRLGTDGYTFGSGTRLTVV.

The chain couples TRBV6-5 to TRBJ1-4, with a possible D match to TRBD1 (5 bases). The germline gives CDR1 MNHEY, CDR2 SVGAGI. The CDR3 loop spans 13 amino acids. Trimming stripped 2 bases from V and 4 bases from J, with 5 bases between. CDR3 in amino acids: CASSYDSNEKLFF. DNA for the CDR3: TGTGCCAGCAGTTACGACAGTAATGAAAAACTGTTTTTT.

This rearrangement joins TRBV4-1 to TRBJ2-1; 7 nucleotides align to TRBD2. CDR1 and CDR2 from the germline V gene are MGHRA and YSYEKL. The CDR3 is 13 amino acids. The V gene end was trimmed by 1 base and the J gene end by 8 bases; junction bases not matched to a gene: 2. CDR3 sequence: CASSQGTRDEQFF. As DNA, the CDR3 is TGCGCCAGCAGCCAAGGGACTAGGGATGAGCAGTTCTTC.

This chain links TRBV7-3 with TRBJ1-1; D not resolved. The germline CDR1 and CDR2 sequences are SGHTA and FQGTGA. V lost 0 bases to trimming and J lost 1 base, with 3 bases between them. This CDR3 spans 13 amino acids. The CDR3 nucleotides are TGTGCCAGCAGCTTAACACGGAACACTGAAGCTTTCTTT. Its protein product is CASSLTRNTEAFF.

This clone was detected only a few times. J is TRBJ2-7 and V is TRBV2; 11 nucleotides line up with TRBD1. From germline, CDR1 is SNHLY and CDR2 FYNNEI. This CDR3 has 13 residues. The ends lost 11 bases at V and 3 bases at J; junction bases unmatched: 6. The CDR3 is CAGGQGAIYEQYF. CDR3 DNA: TGTGCCGGAGGACAGGGGGCAATCTACGAGCAGTACTTC.

There are a few counts of this clone. CDR3 sequence reads: CATGTGLRSEKLFF. CDR3 DNA: TGTGCCACCGGCACAGGGTTGAGGAGTGAAAAACTGTTTTTT. This chain joins TRBV27 and TRBJ1-4, with D possibly TRBD1 on 6 matching bases. V lost 10 bases and J lost 7, with 19 bases in between. The CDR3 has 14 residues. CDR1 MNHEY and CDR2 SMNVEV come from the germline V gene (reference sequence). Looking up the rest from reference TRBV27 and TRBJ1-4 gives the full variable domain: EAQVTQNPRYLITVTGKKLTVTCSQNMNHEYMSWYRQDPGLGLRQIYYSMNVEVTDKGDVPEGYKVSRKEKRNFPLILESPSPNQTSLYFCATGTGLRSEKLFFGSGTQLSVL.

The CDR3 DNA reads as TGTGCCAGCAGTTTAAGAGCGGGAGACGAGCAGTACTTC. It specifies CASSLRAGDEQYF. The chain joins TRBV28 to TRBJ2-7, with TRBD2 identical over 8 bases. Unmatched junction bases numbered 2, after V lost 2 bases and J lost 5 bases. Germline CDR1 reads MDHEN; CDR2 reads SYDVKM. This CDR3 spans 13 amino acids.

The sample holds a few counts of this clone. This chain links TRBV7-2 with TRBJ2-2; perhaps TRBD2 as D (6 bases). This CDR3 spans 14 amino acids. The germline CDR1 and CDR2 sequences are SGHTA and FQGNSA. With 3 bases removed from V and 6 bases from J, the gap between germline ends came to 11 bases. This CDR3 reads CASSLGLLSGELFF. In DNA form, the CDR3 reads TGTGCCAGCAGCTTGGGACTCTTATCCGGGGAGCTGTTTTTT.

The chain employs TRBV30 and TRBJ1-3; D possibly corresponds to TRBD1 (5 bases). This CDR3 spans 15 amino acids. The germline V gene encodes CDR1 GTSNPN and CDR2 SVGIG (reference sequence). The V and J ends lost 8 bases and 2 bases respectively, with 19 bases between them. CDR3 nucleotide sequence: TGTGCCCGCAAGGGCAGTACGGGGCCTGGAAACACCATATATTTT. Translation gives CARKGSTGPGNTIYF.

This chain links TRBV5-1 with TRBJ2-3; D might be TRBD1 (6 bases). Germline assignment: CDR1 SGHRS and CDR2 YFSETQ. This CDR3 contains 17 residues. V lost 4 bases and J 2 bases, leaving 20 bases between the germline ends. The CDR3 sequence: CASSNRDTGFDTDTQYF. For the CDR3, the DNA is TGCGCCAGCAGCAACCGGGACACGGGGTTCGACACAGATACGCAGTATTTT.

The rearrangement uses TRBV28 and TRBJ1-5, with D possibly TRBD1 on 6 matching bases. Trimming removed 6 bases at V and 0 bases at J, with 18 bases between. CDR1 and CDR2 (germline): MDHEN, SYDVKM. The CDR3 sequence is 17 residues long. The CDR3 bases are TGTGCCAGCAGCACAAAGAGGACAGTTTATAGCAATCAGCCCCAGCATTTT. Its translation is CASSTKRTVYSNQPQHF.

The chain carries TRBV19 and TRBJ1-2; D gene uncertain. Germline V gives CDR1 LNHDA, CDR2 SQIVND (reference sequence). With 3 bases removed from V and 7 bases from J, the gap between germline ends came to 18 bases. The CDR3 has 15 residues. DNA of the CDR3: TGTGCCAGTAGTATGTTGGGGATATCTTACGTTGGCTACACCTTC. Amino acids: CASSMLGISYVGYTF.

The J gene is TRBJ1-1, the V gene TRBV9; D perhaps matches TRBD1 (6 bases). CDR3 length: 14 residues. CDR1 is SGDLS and CDR2 is YYNGEE in the germline V gene. Trimming took off 4 bases at V and 8 bases at J, with 18 bases between the two ends. In nucleotides, the CDR3 is TGTGCCAGCAGCTCCCAAGGGGGTGGGGCCGAAGCTTTCTTT. It translates to CASSSQGGGAEAFF.

There are a few counts of this clone. The chain couples TRBV2 to TRBJ1-4; D gene ambiguous. CDR1 is SNHLY, CDR2 FYNNEI, per germline. The length of the CDR3 is 14 residues. Trimming pared 6 bases from V and 6 bases from J, leaving 14 bases between. The chain's CDR3 is CASRDGRKDEKLFF. The CDR3 DNA follows: TGTGCCAGCAGAGACGGACGAAAGGATGAAAAACTGTTTTTT.

The rearrangement uses TRBV25-1 and TRBJ2-7, with D possibly being TRBD2 (6 bases). The CDR3 sequence is 14 residues long. V dropped 3 bases and J dropped 4 bases, with 13 bases sitting between them. Germline V lookup: CDR1 MGHDK, CDR2 SYGVNS. CDR3 protein: CASSDTSLSYEQYF. In nucleotides, the CDR3 is TGTGCCAGCAGTGACACTAGCTTGTCGTACGAGCAGTACTTC.

The chain joins TRBV5-6 to TRBJ1-5, with TRBD1 matching 7 bases. The CDR3 runs 14 residues. V gave up 2 bases and J gave up 4 bases; unmatched junction bases: 3. Germline CDR1 reads SGHDT; CDR2 reads YYEEEE. As DNA, the CDR3 is TGTGCCAGCAGCTTCGGGACAGCAAATCAGCCCCAGCATTTT. It is translated as CASSFGTANQPQHF.

The V call is TRBV27, the J call TRBJ1-2; TRBD1 is a possible D gene (6 bases). This CDR3 has 14 amino acids. The germline V and J ends were trimmed by 5 bases and 2 bases, with 12 bases remaining between them. Germline V gene data show CDR1 as MNHEY and CDR2 as SMNVEV (reference sequence). CDR3 residues: CASSPVDRNYGYTF. The CDR3 DNA reads as TGTGCCAGCAGTCCCGTGGACAGAAACTATGGCTACACCTTC.

This chain uses TRBV15 with TRBJ2-2, with D maybe TRBD2 (5 bases). The germline V gene encodes CDR1 LNHNV and CDR2 YYDKDF (reference sequence). The CDR3 is 12 residues long. CDR3 region: CATGVWAGELFF. CDR3 nucleotide sequence: TGTGCGACCGGGGTCTGGGCCGGGGAGCTGTTTTTT.

The rearrangement joins TRBV27 to TRBJ1-1; no definite D call. The CDR3 totals 11 residues. V dropped 7 bases and J dropped 4 bases, with 7 bases sitting between them. Germline lookup yields CDR1 MNHEY and CDR2 SMNVEV (reference sequence). The CDR3 bases are TGTGCCAGCATGGAGGGCACTGAAGCTTTCTTT. It codes for CASMEGTEAFF.

This clone was recorded once. V and J are TRBV28 and TRBJ2-1; 8 nucleotides align to TRBD1. The germline CDR1 and CDR2 sequences are MDHEN and SYDVKM. This CDR3 contains 14 residues. J lost 6 bases, V lost 6 bases, and 7 bases had no gene match. CDR3 sequence reads: CASSPRTGRNEQFF. CDR3 bases: TGTGCCAGCAGCCCTAGGACAGGGCGCAATGAGCAGTTCTTC.

This clone was observed a few times. The chain links TRBV4-1 to TRBJ2-1; D may be TRBD1 or TRBD2 (5 bases each). Trimming removed 2 bases at V and 9 bases at J, with 17 bases between. Germline CDR1 MGHRA, CDR2 YSYEKL. The length of the CDR3 is 15 residues. The CDR3 sequence: CASSQTDSLRGEQFF. The CDR3 bases are TGCGCCAGCAGCCAAACGGACTCCCTAAGGGGTGAGCAGTTCTTC.

As concerns this clone: The same CDR3 is also encoded by other DNA sequences in this sample. The chain recombines TRBV19 with TRBJ1-1; D gene unclear. With 1 base removed from V and 1 base from J, the gap between germline ends came to 4 bases. The CDR3 contains 13 residues. Germline-derived CDR1 and CDR2 are LNHDA and SQIVND (reference sequence). The CDR3 DNA is TGTGCCAGTAGTATAGGGGAGAACACTGAAGCTTTCTTT. Translation: CASSIGENTEAFF.

In its sample, this clone was seen a few times. The chain couples TRBV15 to TRBJ2-7; perhaps D is TRBD1 or TRBD2 (5 bases each). CDR3 length: 13 amino acids. Trimming removed 3 bases at V and 4 bases at J, with 10 bases between. Germline CDR1 LNHNV, CDR2 YYDKDF (reference sequence). The DNA for the CDR3 is TGTGCCACCAGCAGCGGGGACCCGTACGAGCAGTACTTC. Its protein product is CATSSGDPYEQYF.

This sequence joins TRBV7-8 and TRBJ1-2; D might be TRBD1 (5 bases). Germline V gene lookup returns CDR1 SGHVS and CDR2 FQNEAQ. The CDR3 contains 11 residues. Trimming took off 4 bases at V and 10 bases at J, with 10 bases between the two ends. The CDR3 protein is CASSSKTDYTF. In DNA form, the CDR3 reads TGTGCCAGCAGCTCGAAGACAGACTACACCTTC. The full variable domain, completed using reference TRBV7-8 and TRBJ1-2, is GAGVSQSPRYKVAKRGQDVALRCDPISGHVSLFWYQQALGQGPEFLTYFQNEAQLDKSGLPSDRFFAERPEGSVSTLKIQRTQQEDSAVYLCASSSKTDYTFGSGTRLTVV.

This clone has only a few counts. This sequence joins TRBV27 and TRBJ2-2; the D is unclear. Between the trimmed V and J ends, which lost 5 bases and 6 bases, there was a span of 7 bases. Germline V gene data show CDR1 as MNHEY and CDR2 as SMNVEV (reference sequence). CDR3 length: 12 residues. CDR3 sequence reads: CASSPRAGELFF. The CDR3 DNA follows: TGTGCCAGCAGTCCCCGCGCCGGGGAGCTGTTTTTT.

The genes are TRBV7-9 and TRBJ2-7; D is unclear. CDR1 and CDR2 from the germline V gene are SEHNR and FQNEAQ (reference sequence). The CDR3 loop spans 13 amino acids. V lost 5 bases to trimming and J lost 4 bases, with 12 bases between them. CDR3 protein: CASSAVFEYEQYV. CDR3 nucleotide sequence: TGTGCCAGCAGCGCCGTTTTTGAGTACGAGCAGTACGTC.

By sample fraction, this clone is medium-sized. The chain recombines TRBV7-9 with TRBJ2-7; 10 nucleotides line up with TRBD2. The CDR3 is 14 residues long. Germline CDR1 reads SEHNR; CDR2 reads FQNEAQ (reference sequence). V gave up 3 bases and J gave up 5 bases; unmatched junction bases: 4. CDR3 region: CASSFLAGVNEQYF. The CDR3 coding sequence is TGTGCCAGCAGCTTCCTAGCGGGAGTCAACGAGCAGTACTTC.